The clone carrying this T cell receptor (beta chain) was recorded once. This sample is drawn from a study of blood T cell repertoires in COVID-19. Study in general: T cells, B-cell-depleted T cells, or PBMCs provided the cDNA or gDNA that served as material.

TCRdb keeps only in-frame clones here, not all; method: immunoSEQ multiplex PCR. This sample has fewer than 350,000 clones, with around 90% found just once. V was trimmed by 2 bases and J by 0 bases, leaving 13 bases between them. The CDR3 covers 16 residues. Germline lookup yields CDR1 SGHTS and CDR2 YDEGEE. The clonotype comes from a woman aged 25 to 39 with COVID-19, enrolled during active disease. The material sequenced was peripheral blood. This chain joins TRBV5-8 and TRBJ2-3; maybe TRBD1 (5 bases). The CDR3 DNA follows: TGTGCCAGCAGCTTTATGGACATTGCTAGCACAGATACGCAGTATTTT. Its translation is CASSFMDIASTDTQYF.